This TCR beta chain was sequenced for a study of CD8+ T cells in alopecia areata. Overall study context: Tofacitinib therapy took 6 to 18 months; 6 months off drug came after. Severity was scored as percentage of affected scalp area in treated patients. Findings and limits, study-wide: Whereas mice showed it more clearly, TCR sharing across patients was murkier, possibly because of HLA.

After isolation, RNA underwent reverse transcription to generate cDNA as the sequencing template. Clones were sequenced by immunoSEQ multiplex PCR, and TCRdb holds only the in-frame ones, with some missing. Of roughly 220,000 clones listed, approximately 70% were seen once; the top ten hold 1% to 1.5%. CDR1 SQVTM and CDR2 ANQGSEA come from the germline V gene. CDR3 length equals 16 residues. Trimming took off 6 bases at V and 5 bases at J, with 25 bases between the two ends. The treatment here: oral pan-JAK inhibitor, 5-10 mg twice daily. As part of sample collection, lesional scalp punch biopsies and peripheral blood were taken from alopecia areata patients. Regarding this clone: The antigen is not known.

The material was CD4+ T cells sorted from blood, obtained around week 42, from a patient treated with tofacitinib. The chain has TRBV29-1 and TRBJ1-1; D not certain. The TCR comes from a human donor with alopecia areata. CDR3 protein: CSVETPDSPLGTEAFF. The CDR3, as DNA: TGCAGCGTCGAAACCCCGGACTCGCCCCTAGGGACTGAAGCTTTCTTT.